The text below deals with one T cell receptor (beta chain). Its antigen is currently unknown. The CDR3 is 14 amino acids. CDR1 SGHDT and CDR2 YYEEEE come from the germline V gene. The J segment lost 6 bases and the V segment lost 3 bases, leaving 5 bases of the junction unmatched. Assay: immunoSEQ multiplex PCR; the TCRdb copy retains only in-frame clones and omits some. Of fewer than 200,000 clones in the sample, just over 85% were seen once. This record belongs to a study of T cell responses to AZD1222 COVID-19 vaccine. Whole-study results and caveats: White British donors predominated, females outnumbered males, and clonal diversity was possibly underestimated.

Sample: peripheral blood, taken 28 days after the second AZD1222 dose. The chain carries TRBV5-6 and TRBJ1-4; 7 nucleotides align to TRBD1. This sequence originates from an adult who received the AZD1222 COVID-19 vaccine. The CDR3 here is CASSSTGLDEKLFF. DNA of the CDR3: TGTGCCAGCAGCTCGACAGGGTTGGATGAAAAACTGTTTTTT.